This T cell receptor (beta chain) was observed in a study of blood T cell repertoires in COVID-19. The wider study: There were acute and convalescent COVID-19 samples, and they came from the United States, Italy and Spain. Sources were T cells, B-cell-depleted T cells, or PBMCs; the material itself was cDNA or gDNA.

From germline, CDR1 is SGDLS and CDR2 YYNGEE. The CDR3 contains 17 residues. With 0 bases clipped from V and 6 bases from J, the junction kept 10 bases outside the gene matches. As handled by the study authors: The authors estimated nucleated cell counts from reference gene primer amplification. The repertoire was sequenced with immunoSEQ multiplex PCR; TCRdb's copy has only in-frame clones and lacks some. D and trimming were read from the DNA, whereas the V and J calls and clone size are those reported in that table. The sample records 95,000 to 150,000 clones, roughly 89% being singletons. J is TRBJ2-1 and V is TRBV9, with 9 bases fitting TRBD2. The sample was peripheral blood. The receptor was isolated from a man aged 40-55 years with acute or convalescent COVID-19. The CDR3 reads CASSVGGVSGRVNEQFF. The CDR3 nucleotides are TGTGCCAGCAGCGTAGGGGGGGTTAGCGGGAGAGTCAATGAGCAGTTCTTC.